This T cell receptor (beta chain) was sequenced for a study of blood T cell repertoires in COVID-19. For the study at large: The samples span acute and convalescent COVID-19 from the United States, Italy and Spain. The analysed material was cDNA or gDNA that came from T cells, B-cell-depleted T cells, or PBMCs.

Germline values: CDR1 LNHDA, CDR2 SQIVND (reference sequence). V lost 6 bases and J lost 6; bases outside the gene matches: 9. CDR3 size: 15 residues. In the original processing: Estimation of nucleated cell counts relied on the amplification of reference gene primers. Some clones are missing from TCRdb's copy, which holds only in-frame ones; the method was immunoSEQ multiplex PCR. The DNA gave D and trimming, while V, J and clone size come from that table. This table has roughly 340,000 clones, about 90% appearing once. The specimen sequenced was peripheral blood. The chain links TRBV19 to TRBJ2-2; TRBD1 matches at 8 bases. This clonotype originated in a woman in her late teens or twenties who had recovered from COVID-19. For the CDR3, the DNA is TGTGCCAGTAGGAGAATCGACAGGGGCTCCGGGGAGCTGTTTTTT. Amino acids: CASRRIDRGSGELFF.